This T cell receptor beta chain is drawn from a study of beta chain features in type 1 diabetes (dated by TCRdb to 2016 to 2019). Background for the entire study: Mean age, gender distribution, total cell number and subset yield did not differ between patients and healthy donors. Across all samples, some 99 million sorted cells were examined, and cell number per subset correlated strongly with RNA yield. In the study, recently diagnosed type 1 diabetes patients and matched healthy donors were compared on the TCRB repertoires of their sorted circulating CD4+ T cell subsets. Regulatory and stem cell-like memory subsets were obtained from only 8 patients and about eight healthy donors, while naive and central memory subsets were obtained from all 30 or so donors.

A single peripheral blood draw of about 116 mL on average was collected from each donor into heparinised tubes. Using a panel that included CD45RO, CCR7, CD25, CD127, CD95 and CD27, naive, central memory, regulatory and stem cell-like memory CD4+ T cells were sorted on a BD FACSAria II. Every sorted population had a purity above 98%. PBMCs were isolated immediately by Lymphoprep density gradient centrifugation and stained directly without culture. So that batch effects would be minimized, each experiment stained and sorted samples in pairs, pairing one healthy donor with one patient. The High Capacity cDNA Reverse Transcription Kit was used to reverse transcribe all of the isolated RNA, meaning that expressed TCRB transcripts were what got sequenced. Naive, central memory and regulatory T cell samples underwent deep immunoSEQ sequencing, averaging around 4 million total reads per sample. Sorted cells were lysed in RLT buffer and RNA was extracted with DNase-treated RNeasy Micro or Mini kits, depending on cell number. Each cell subset was processed on its own to prevent cross-contamination, while patient and healthy donor samples were processed together. The immunoSEQ multiplex PCR was used to amplify TCRB sequences from cDNA, yielding 87-bp fragments that span the CDR3 region. The amplicons were sequenced using the Illumina HiSeq platform. The original pipeline was this. Synthetic template baselines were used to correct PCR bias computationally, reads within Hamming distance 2 were collapsed together, and singletons that could not be merged were discarded. Reads were aligned to IMGT to assign V, D and J genes, CDR3 length, and insertions or deletions at six rearrangement sites. Clonotype counts were normalized to sorted cell number within each subset before computing true diversity and Gini coefficients with the tcR R package. Repertoire sharing was quantified using the overlap coefficient calculated on TCRB nucleotide sequences. The source is immuneACCESS, and TCRdb retained only in-frame sequences with V and J called. Part of the clones is not carried over; for the studies checked, unresolved V genes explain less than half of this, and the remainder is unexplained. The V and J calls and the clone size are those of that table, but D and trimming were determined from the DNA. The sample table contains about 340,000 clones; only one count was recorded for approximately 9.7% of them. Approximately 1% of the sample belongs to the ten largest clones.

About this clone itself: The clone's antigen remains unknown. No per-base quality is available; no much larger clone lies one base away.

General conclusions and limits of the study: Only small numbers of individuals were included in the HLA sub-analyses, which left unresolved whether HLA type had any influence on TCRB rearrangement. Patients with type 1 diabetes made fewer insertions and deleted more nucleotides at VDJ recombination sites, implying thymic rearrangement abnormalities. The naive, central memory and regulatory TCRB repertoires appeared to resemble one another more closely among patients than among healthy donors. Because cDNA was sequenced instead of genomic DNA, activated cells with high expression could be over-represented, although the groups did not differ in activation or CD3 levels. Type 1 diabetes patients showed a moderate but significant shortening of TCRB CDR3 length in all four CD4+ subsets. PCR might favor shorter templates, but patient and control samples were amplified and corrected together, so any skew would affect both groups equally.

The source of this sequence is a man aged 25 to 40 with type 1 diabetes. The specimen was central memory CD4+ T cells from blood.

The DNA is TGTGCCAGTAGTACTCGACAGGGGACAATTGATGGCTACACCTTC. This is translated as CASSTRQGTIDGYTF. The sequence links TRBV19 to TRBJ1-2; the junction holds 8 bases that match TRBD1. V lost 4 bases and J lost 6 bases, and the count of bases not matched to a germline gene is 10. CDR1 LNHDA and CDR2 SQIVND are derived from the germline V gene (reference sequence). Counted from cysteine to phenylalanine, this CDR3 has 15 amino acids. The only DNA kept is the CDR3, 45 bases in frame from the first base.